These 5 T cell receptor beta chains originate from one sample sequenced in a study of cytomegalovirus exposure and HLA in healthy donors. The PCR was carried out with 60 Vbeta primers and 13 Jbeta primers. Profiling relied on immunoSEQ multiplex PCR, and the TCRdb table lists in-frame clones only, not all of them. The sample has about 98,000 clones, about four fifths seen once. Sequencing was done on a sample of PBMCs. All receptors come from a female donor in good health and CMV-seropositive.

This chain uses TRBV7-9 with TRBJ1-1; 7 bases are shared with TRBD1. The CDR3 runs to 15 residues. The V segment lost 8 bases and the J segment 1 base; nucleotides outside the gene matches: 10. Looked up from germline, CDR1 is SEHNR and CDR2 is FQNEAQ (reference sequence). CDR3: CASRSSGQKNTEAFF. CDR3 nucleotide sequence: TGTGCCAGCCGTTCGTCGGGACAGAAGAACACTGAAGCTTTCTTT. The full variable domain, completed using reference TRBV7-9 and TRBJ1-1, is DTGVSQNPRHKITKRGQNVTFRCDPISEHNRLYWYRQTLGQGPEFLTYFQNEAQLEKSRLLSDRFSAERPKGSFSTLEIQRTEQGDSAMYLCASRSSGQKNTEAFFGQGTRLTVV.

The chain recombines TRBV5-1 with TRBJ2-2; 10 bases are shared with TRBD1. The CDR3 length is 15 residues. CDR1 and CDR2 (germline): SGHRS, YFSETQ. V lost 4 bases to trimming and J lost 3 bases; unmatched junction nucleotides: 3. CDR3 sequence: CASSRDRGDTGELFF. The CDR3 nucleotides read TGCGCCAGCAGCCGGGACAGGGGAGACACCGGGGAGCTGTTTTTT.

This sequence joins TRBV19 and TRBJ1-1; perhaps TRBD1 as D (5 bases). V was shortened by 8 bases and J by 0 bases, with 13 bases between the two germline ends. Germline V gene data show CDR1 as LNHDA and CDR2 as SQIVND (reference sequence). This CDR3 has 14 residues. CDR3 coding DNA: TGTGCCAGTCAGGGTATAGGGGTGAACACTGAAGCTTTCTTT. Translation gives CASQGIGVNTEAFF.

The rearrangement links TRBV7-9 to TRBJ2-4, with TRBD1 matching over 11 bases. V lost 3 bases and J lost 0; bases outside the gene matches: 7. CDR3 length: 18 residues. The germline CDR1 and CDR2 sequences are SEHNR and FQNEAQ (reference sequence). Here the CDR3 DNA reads TGTGCCAGCAGCTTGGGACAGGGGGGTTTGTCAGCCAAAAACATTCAGTACTTC. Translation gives CASSLGQGGLSAKNIQYF.

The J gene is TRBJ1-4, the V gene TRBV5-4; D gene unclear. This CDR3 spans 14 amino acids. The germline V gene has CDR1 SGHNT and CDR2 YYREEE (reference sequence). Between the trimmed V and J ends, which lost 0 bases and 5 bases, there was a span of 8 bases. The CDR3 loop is CASSLVGVNEKLFF. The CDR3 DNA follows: TGTGCCAGCAGCTTGGTCGGGGTAAATGAAAAACTGTTTTTT.